The clone carrying this T cell receptor beta chain appeared many times. The antigen remains undetermined. New diagnoses, under 2 months' duration, and ages 18 to 65 characterized the hyperthyroidism patients. Clinical symptoms, serum thyroxine, TRAb, thyroid ultrasound and orbital computed tomography determined diagnosis. This entry belongs to a study of Graves' ophthalmopathy and Graves' hyperthyroidism. The overall study: No treatment had been given when peripheral blood was collected at initial diagnosis.

From RNA, the CDR3 regions of TCR beta chains were amplified and sequenced. First-round RT-PCR relied on HTBI primers, and a second-round multiplex PCR came next. One entry per CDR3 protein results from TCRdb running MiXCR on the multiplex PCR reads. The sample records about 390,000 distinct CDR3 sequences, roughly 15% being singletons. Study conclusions and caveats: Thyroid clonotypes that were expanded above 0.001 frequency mostly also appeared in blood.

The TCR comes from an adult woman with stable Graves' hyperthyroidism. The specimen was peripheral blood.

The CDR3 nucleotides read TGTGCCAGCAGCGGGACAGGGGAAGAAGAGACCCAGTACTTC. Translation gives CASSGTGEEETQYF. The rearrangement joins TRBV28 to TRBJ2-5; 10 bases fit TRBD1. The CDR3 extends over 14 amino acids. In germline, CDR1 is MDHEN, CDR2 SYDVKM. Germline trimming cut 6 bases from V and 3 bases from J; bases unmatched to any gene: 4.